This passage covers 31 T cell receptor beta chains from one sample sequenced in a study of beta chain features in type 1 diabetes. Reverse transcription of all isolated RNA meant that expressed TCRB transcripts were sequenced. This table comes from immunoSEQ multiplex PCR, and its TCRdb copy is limited to in-frame clones, with some not included. The repertoire includes 150,000 or so clones, 9.2% of them detected once, and around 0.7% sits in the top ten. Material: central memory CD4+ T cells from blood. The receptors here all came from a man between 18 and 29 years old in good health.

CDR3 protein: CASGTVGKGALNYGYTF. The DNA of the CDR3 is TGTGCCAGTGGGACAGTAGGGAAGGGGGCTCTTAACTATGGCTACACCTTC. The chain links TRBV5-4 to TRBJ1-2; 7 bases are shared with TRBD1. CDR1 SGHNT and CDR2 YYREEE come from the germline V gene (reference sequence). Losses at the gene ends were 8 bases for V and 1 base for J; bases not matched to a gene: 17. This CDR3 has 17 residues.

The gene calls are TRBV18 and TRBJ1-1; D is uncertain. The length of the CDR3 is 14 residues. V was cut by 2 bases and J by 1 base, with 8 bases left in between. CDR1 and CDR2 from the germline V gene are KGHSH and LQKENI. CDR3 amino acids: CASSPELGNTEAFF. The CDR3 nucleotides read TGTGCCAGCTCACCAGAACTAGGGAACACTGAAGCTTTCTTT.

This chain connects TRBV5-1 to TRBJ2-1; 8 bases are a match to TRBD2. V lost 4 bases to trimming and J lost 9 bases; unmatched junction nucleotides: 15. This CDR3 region has 16 residues. Germline CDR1 is SGHRS and CDR2 is YFSETQ. The CDR3 loop is CASSQDLAGGRGEQFF. As DNA, the CDR3 is TGCGCCAGCAGCCAAGACTTGGCGGGGGGCCGTGGTGAGCAGTTCTTC.

This clone was seen many times. V gene TRBV5-6 combines with J gene TRBJ2-1, with D possibly matching TRBD1 (6 bases). Trimming left V 4 bases short and J 1 base short, with 9 bases between. There are 14 residues in the CDR3. Per the germline V gene, CDR1 is SGHDT and CDR2 is YYEEEE. The CDR3: CASSRTESYNEQFF. The CDR3 DNA is TGTGCCAGCAGCCGGACAGAATCCTACAATGAGCAGTTCTTC.

This sequence joins TRBV19 and TRBJ2-4; TRBD2 aligns across 9 bases. Germline CDR1 reads LNHDA; CDR2 reads SQIVND (reference sequence). This CDR3 comprises 16 residues. V lost 11 bases to trimming and J lost 3 bases; unmatched junction nucleotides: 14. The CDR3 sequence: CAVLSGGGAVKNIQYF. CDR3 in DNA: TGTGCCGTACTCAGTGGCGGGGGGGCTGTCAAAAACATTCAGTACTTC.

The chain is built from TRBV15 and TRBJ2-7; TRBD1 might be the D (6 bases). V lost 3 bases, J lost 2 bases, and 14 bases lay in between. The CDR3 contains 15 residues. Germline loops: CDR1 LNHNV, CDR2 YYDKDF (reference sequence). The CDR3 bases are TGTGCCACCAGCAGCCCTGCCAGGGGAACCTACGAGCAGTACTTC. Its protein product is CATSSPARGTYEQYF.

The rearrangement links TRBV5-1 to TRBJ2-1; TRBD1 is a possible D gene (6 bases). V shed 4 bases and J shed 0 bases, with 11 bases lying between them. This CDR3 spans 15 amino acids. The germline gives CDR1 SGHRS, CDR2 YFSETQ. CDR3 amino acids: CASSPGHYSYNEQFF. The CDR3 DNA reads TGCGCCAGCAGCCCGGGACACTACTCCTACAATGAGCAGTTCTTC.

The chain couples TRBV7-2 to TRBJ1-6; no firm D call. The germline CDR1 and CDR2 sequences are SGHTA and FQGNSA. The CDR3 extends over 16 amino acids. Trimming shortened V by 1 base and J by 0 bases, and 7 bases separated the two germline ends. The CDR3 region is CASSLGRSSYNSPLHF. CDR3 sequence (DNA): TGTGCCAGCAGCTTAGGCCGGAGCTCCTATAATTCACCCCTCCACTTT.

The rearrangement joins TRBV5-1 to TRBJ2-1, with 9 bases that match TRBD1. This CDR3 spans 15 amino acids. J gave up 6 bases and V 1 base, and 5 bases lay outside the gene matches. CDR1 is SGHRS and CDR2 is YFSETQ in the germline V gene. In DNA form, the CDR3 reads TGCGCCAGCAGCTTGACAGGGGGCGCCTTCAATGAGCAGTTCTTC. It specifies CASSLTGGAFNEQFF.

Only a few counts were recorded for this clone. V and J are TRBV27 and TRBJ2-7; D unresolved. CDR1 and CDR2 (germline): MNHEY, SMNVEV (reference sequence). Between the trimmed V and J ends, which lost 7 bases and 3 bases, there was a span of 22 bases. The CDR3 sequence is 16 residues long. As DNA, the CDR3 is TGTGCCAGCACCTCTATTGGAGCCCCCGGCCTCTACGAGCAGTACTTC. It codes for CASTSIGAPGLYEQYF.

The chain couples TRBV7-2 to TRBJ2-5, with TRBD2 matching over 8 bases. CDR1 is SGHTA, CDR2 FQGNSA, per germline. V trimming: 2 bases; J trimming: 5 bases; junction bases outside the gene matches: 7. This CDR3 has 15 amino acids. The CDR3 is CASSLLRGVRETQYF. As DNA, the CDR3 is TGTGCCAGCAGCTTACTGCGGGGGGTTAGGGAGACCCAGTACTTC.

The table lists this clone with a few counts. This chain joins TRBV5-6 and TRBJ2-5; 11 positions match TRBD1. The germline gives CDR1 SGHDT, CDR2 YYEEEE. CDR3 length equals 15 residues. J was trimmed by 5 bases and V by 0 bases; bases with no gene match: 3. The CDR3 DNA follows: TGTGCCAGCAGCTTGGGGACAGGGGGCCGCGAGACCCAGTACTTC. It encodes CASSLGTGGRETQYF.

The chain couples TRBV12-5 to TRBJ2-7; 9 bases agree with TRBD1. The V and J ends lost 6 bases and 1 base, in that order; junction bases with no gene match: 4. Germline V gene lookup returns CDR1 LGHNT and CDR2 FRNRAP. The CDR3 is 14 amino acids. The CDR3 reads CASGRGQGSYEQYF. CDR3 DNA sequence: TGTGCTAGTGGCCGAGGACAGGGGTCCTACGAGCAGTACTTC. The full variable domain, completed using reference TRBV12-5 and TRBJ2-7, is DARVTQTPRHKVTEMGQEVTMRCQPILGHNTVFWYRQTMMQGLELLAYFRNRAPLDDSGMPKDRFSAEMPDATLATLKIQPSEPRDSAVYFCASGRGQGSYEQYFGPGTRLTVT.

This chain joins TRBV19 and TRBJ2-3, with TRBD1 matching over 9 bases. The CDR3 length is 15 residues. CDR1 LNHDA and CDR2 SQIVND come from the germline V gene (reference sequence). The trim removed 5 bases at V and 1 base at J, leaving 4 bases unmatched. The CDR3 region has the DNA TGTGCCAGTAGTCAACAGGGGGCGCGCACAGATACGCAGTATTTT. Encoded protein: CASSQQGARTDTQYF.

This clone came up a few times. This chain uses TRBV7-9 with TRBJ1-4; D is perhaps TRBD1 (5 bases). CDR3 length: 15 residues. V lost 1 base and J 7 bases, leaving 13 bases between the germline ends. Germline-derived CDR1 and CDR2 are SEHNR and FQNEAQ (reference sequence). This chain's CDR3 is CASSLGGTQGEKLFF. CDR3 nucleotide sequence: TGTGCCAGCAGCTTAGGCGGGACCCAAGGTGAAAAACTGTTTTTT.

This clone was seen only a few times. The chain joins TRBV30 to TRBJ1-1; 7 bases match TRBD1. Trimming took 4 bases from V and 4 from J; bases not matched to a gene: 3. This CDR3 has 12 amino acids. Germline assignment: CDR1 GTSNPN and CDR2 SVGIG (reference sequence). The CDR3 sequence is CAWIRQGTEAFF. The CDR3 bases are TGTGCCTGGATACGACAGGGCACTGAAGCTTTCTTT.

J is TRBJ2-1 and V is TRBV5-1, with a tentative D call TRBD1 (6 bases). Trimming stripped 0 bases from V and 8 bases from J, with 12 bases between. Per germline, CDR1 SGHRS and CDR2 YFSETQ. This CDR3 has 14 amino acids. CDR3 sequence (DNA): TGCGCCAGCAGCTTGGCCGGACAGTTCTATGAGCAGTTCTTC. Translation: CASSLAGQFYEQFF. Complete variable domain (other parts from reference TRBV5-1 and TRBJ2-1): KAGVTQTPRYLIKTRGQQVTLSCSPISGHRSVSWYQQTPGQGLQFLFEYFSETQRNKGNFPGRFSGRQFSNSRSEMNVSTLELGDSALYLCASSLAGQFYEQFFGPGTRLTVL.

V usage is TRBV7-8 and J usage is TRBJ2-1; a weak D match, TRBD2 (6 bases). This CDR3 region has 17 residues. V gave up 5 bases and J gave up 7 bases, with 24 bases separating them. Per germline, CDR1 SGHVS and CDR2 FQNEAQ. Here the CDR3 reads CASSLNEGTWGLNEQFF. The CDR3 DNA is TGTGCCAGCAGCCTTAACGAAGGGACTTGGGGCTTAAATGAGCAGTTCTTC.

For the CDR3, the DNA is TGTGCCTGGAGTGTACGAGCGGGGAAGCTGTTTTTT. Protein: CAWSVRAGKLFF. This chain uses TRBV30 with TRBJ1-4; no clear D gene. The V end was cut by 0 bases, the J end by 14 bases, with 13 bases between. CDR1 is GTSNPN and CDR2 is SVGIG in the germline V gene (reference sequence). The length of the CDR3 is 12 residues.

V is TRBV7-3 and J is TRBJ2-6; D unclear. The CDR3 is made up of 12 amino acids. The germline CDR1 and CDR2 sequences are SGHTA and FQGTGA. With 5 bases removed from V and 4 bases from J, the gap between germline ends came to 3 bases. This CDR3 reads CASSQGANVLTF. The CDR3 nucleotides are TGTGCCAGCAGCCAGGGGGCCAACGTCCTGACTTTC.

The V and J genes are TRBV18 and TRBJ1-2; possible D gene TRBD1, 5 bases. V lost 5 bases to trimming and J lost 5 bases, with 15 bases between them. Looked up from germline, CDR1 is KGHSH and CDR2 is LQKENI. The CDR3 extends over 14 amino acids. As DNA, the CDR3 is TGTGCCAGCTCAGAGGCAGGGATGCGGTATGGCTACACCTTC. Amino acid sequence: CASSEAGMRYGYTF.

This clone was observed a few times. The gene calls are TRBV2 and TRBJ1-2; D is unresolved. The CDR3 sequence is 11 residues long. Germline CDR1 reads SNHLY; CDR2 reads FYNNEI. The germline V and J ends were trimmed by 4 bases and 9 bases, with 9 bases remaining between them. CDR3 region: CASSVEVSYTF. Written as DNA, the CDR3 is TGTGCCAGCAGTGTAGAAGTAAGCTACACCTTC. The whole variable domain, remainder taken from reference TRBV2 and TRBJ1-2, is EPEVTQTPSHQVTQMGQEVILRCVPISNHLYFYWYRQILGQKVEFLVSFYNNEISEKSEIFDDQFSVERPDGSNFTLKIRSTKLEDSAMYFCASSVEVSYTFGSGTRLTVV.

This clone was seen repeatedly, ten times or more. This chain links TRBV5-4 with TRBJ1-6; D uncertain. CDR1 SGHNT and CDR2 YYREEE come from the germline V gene (reference sequence). The V end lost 2 bases, the J end lost 10 bases, and 13 bases lay between the germline ends. CDR3 length: 14 amino acids. In nucleotides, the CDR3 is TGTGCCAGCAGCTTCGGGGAAATGGAGTCACCCCTCCACTTT. Its translation is CASSFGEMESPLHF.

The V and J genes are TRBV6-1 and TRBJ1-2; D remains ambiguous. V was pared by 7 bases and J by 6 bases, with 6 bases between. There are 10 residues in the CDR3. CDR1 and CDR2 from the germline V gene are MNHNS and SASEGT. Here the CDR3 DNA reads TGTGCCAGCAACTTCCATGGCTACACCTTC. It yields the protein CASNFHGYTF.

In this sample, this clone turned up a few times. The chain links TRBV28 to TRBJ2-2; 12 nucleotides line up with TRBD2. Germline CDR1 is MDHEN and CDR2 is SYDVKM. The CDR3 loop spans 18 amino acids. The ends lost 7 bases at V and 1 base at J; junction bases unmatched: 10. The DNA of the CDR3 is TGTGCCAGCACTCCACTCGGACTAGCGGGGATGAACACCGGGGAGCTGTTTTTT. It yields the protein CASTPLGLAGMNTGELFF.

This clone was detected only a few times. The V call is TRBV6-5, the J call TRBJ2-7; 11 nucleotides align to TRBD1. The CDR3 contains 15 residues. CDR1 and CDR2 from the germline V gene are MNHEY and SVGAGI. J gave up 2 bases and V 7 bases, and 7 bases lay outside the gene matches. CDR3 in DNA: TGTGCCAGCACCAACAGGGGACAGGGGGCCTACGAGCAGTACTTC. Translating it yields CASTNRGQGAYEQYF.

A few counts support this clone. This sequence joins TRBV11-2 and TRBJ1-6, with a weak D call TRBD1 (6 bases). Per germline, CDR1 SGHAT and CDR2 FQNNGV. The V end was cut by 1 base, the J end by 9 bases, with 13 bases between. The length of the CDR3 is 15 residues. The CDR3 sequence is CASSLVTGSGSPLHF. The CDR3 region has the DNA TGTGCCAGCAGCTTAGTAACAGGGAGCGGTTCACCCCTCCACTTT.

This clone was picked up a small number of times. The chain uses TRBV7-9 and TRBJ2-5, with D possibly being TRBD2 (6 bases). This CDR3 has 16 amino acids. Trimming pared 5 bases from V and 7 bases from J, leaving 23 bases between. CDR1 and CDR2 from the germline V gene are SEHNR and FQNEAQ (reference sequence). For the CDR3, the DNA is TGTGCCAGCAGCGGGACTTCGGTCGCGATGAGAGGGACCCAGTACTTC. Encoded protein: CASSGTSVAMRGTQYF.

This clone was seen only a few times. The chain links TRBV19 to TRBJ2-1; the match to TRBD1 covers 7 bases. The V gene end was trimmed by 5 bases and the J gene end by 9 bases; junction bases not matched to a gene: 13. Germline V CDR1 and CDR2: LNHDA, SQIVND (reference sequence). The CDR3 length is 15 residues. CDR3: CASSAPRDSKFEQFF. The CDR3 nucleotides are TGTGCCAGTAGTGCACCACGGGACAGCAAATTTGAGCAGTTCTTC. Using reference TRBV19 and TRBJ2-1 for the parts outside the CDR3, the full variable domain is DGGITQSPKYLFRKEGQNVTLSCEQNLNHDAMYWYRQDPGQGLRLIYYSQIVNDFQKGDIAEGYSVSREKKESFPLTVTSAQKNPTAFYLCASSAPRDSKFEQFFGPGTRLTVL.

At least ten counts were recorded for this clone. Other DNA sequences in the same sample also yield this CDR3. The CDR3 here is CASSAQQGSEAFF. Written as DNA, the CDR3 is TGTGCCAGTAGTGCCCAACAGGGGTCTGAAGCTTTCTTT. The chain recombines TRBV19 with TRBJ1-1; TRBD1 aligns across 7 bases. CDR3 length: 13 amino acids. The junction had 6 bases not matched to a gene; V was cut back by 5 bases and J by 6 bases. Per the germline V gene, CDR1 is LNHDA and CDR2 is SQIVND (reference sequence).

This clone has more than one count but fewer than ten. The V gene is TRBV28, the J gene TRBJ2-7, with 9 bases that match TRBD1. CDR1 MDHEN and CDR2 SYDVKM come from the germline V gene. The CDR3 has 11 residues. The J segment lost 5 bases and the V segment lost 10 bases, leaving 3 bases of the junction unmatched. This chain's CDR3 is CATTGGHEQYF. Written as DNA, the CDR3 is TGTGCCACCACAGGGGGCCACGAGCAGTACTTC.